The source of this T cell receptor beta chain is a study of cytomegalovirus exposure and HLA in healthy donors. This CDR3 spans 15 amino acids. Germline CDR1 is SGDLS and CDR2 is YYNGEE. J lost 0 bases, V lost 0 bases, and 3 bases had no gene match. A multiplex PCR was run with 60 Vbeta primers and 13 Jbeta primers. TCRdb's table, derived via immunoSEQ multiplex PCR, lists solely in-frame clones and lacks some. The sample yields 170,000 or so clones, around 80% seen once. The sequence came from a male donor in good health and CMV-seropositive. The chain joins TRBV9 to TRBJ2-7; TRBD2 matches 7 bases. Sequencing was carried out using PBMCs. The CDR3 region is CASSVGGRGSYEQYF. The CDR3, as DNA: TGTGCCAGCAGCGTAGGCGGGAGAGGCTCCTACGAGCAGTACTTC.